The 21 T cell receptor beta chains in this list originate from one sample, sequenced in a study of beta chain features in type 1 diabetes. Sequencing targeted expressed TCRB transcripts, as all isolated RNA had been reverse transcribed. Data came from immunoSEQ multiplex PCR; TCRdb stores just in-frame clones and leaves some out. The table includes about 290,000 clones, roughly 8% detected once. Input material: central memory CD4+ T cells from blood. Receptors were obtained from a woman aged 18-30 years in good health.

This CDR3 reads CASSLEVNSPLHF. CDR3 sequence (DNA): TGTGCCAGCAGCTTGGAGGTCAATTCACCCCTCCACTTT. This chain uses TRBV5-4 with TRBJ1-6; the D is unclear. Per the germline V gene, CDR1 is SGHNT and CDR2 is YYREEE (reference sequence). The CDR3 runs 13 residues. V was cut by 0 bases and J by 7 bases, with 5 bases left in between.

The rearrangement uses TRBV6-5 and TRBJ2-7; 8 bases are shared with TRBD1. V trimming: 5 bases; J trimming: 6 bases; junction bases outside the gene matches: 9. The CDR3 length is 14 residues. Germline-derived CDR1 and CDR2 are MNHEY and SVGAGI. The CDR3 DNA reads as TGTGCCAGCAGTGACGGACAGGGAAAGAGCGAGCAGTACGTC. It yields the protein CASSDGQGKSEQYV.

The chain links TRBV7-2 to TRBJ2-1; 10 bases are shared with TRBD2. Germline V gene lookup returns CDR1 SGHTA and CDR2 FQGNSA. CDR3 size: 15 residues. The junction had 8 bases not matched to a gene; V was cut back by 4 bases and J by 8 bases. The CDR3 protein is CASSSVLAGAYEQFF. Here the CDR3 DNA reads TGTGCCAGCAGCTCGGTGCTAGCGGGAGCCTATGAGCAGTTCTTC. The full variable domain, its missing parts supplied by reference TRBV7-2 and TRBJ2-1, is GAGVSQSPSNKVTEKGKDVELRCDPISGHTALYWYRQSLGQGLEFLIYFQGNSAPDKSGLPSDRFSAERTGGSVSTLTIQRTQQEDSAVYLCASSSVLAGAYEQFFGPGTRLTVL.

This clone was counted between two and nine times. This rearrangement joins TRBV5-1 to TRBJ2-5, with a possible D match to TRBD1 (6 bases). CDR3 length: 12 residues. Per the germline V gene, CDR1 is SGHRS and CDR2 is YFSETQ. V lost 0 bases and J lost 12, with 12 bases in between. CDR3 nucleotide sequence: TGCGCCAGCAGCTTGGAGCAGGGGACAAAGTACTTC. Encoded protein: CASSLEQGTKYF.

The chain uses TRBV4-2 and TRBJ2-3; D unclear. V was cut by 1 base and J by 4 bases, with 15 bases left in between. This CDR3 comprises 16 residues. Germline V gene sequence: CDR1 LGHNA, CDR2 YNFKEQ. The CDR3 protein is CASSQGPSEGSDTQYF. The CDR3 coding sequence is TGTGCCAGCAGCCAAGGACCCTCGGAAGGGTCAGATACGCAGTATTTT.

This clone has only a few counts. V and J are TRBV7-3 and TRBJ2-5, with unresolved D. Germline CDR1 is SGHTA and CDR2 is FQGTGA. The CDR3 sequence is 15 residues long. Deletions cut 2 bases from V and 2 bases from J, with 12 bases between. The CDR3 coding sequence is TGTGCCAGCAGCTTAGGAGTAACCGCACAAGAGACCCAGTACTTC. The encoded protein is CASSLGVTAQETQYF. Full variable domain (missing parts from reference TRBV7-3 and TRBJ2-5): GAGVSQTPSNKVTEKGKYVELRCDPISGHTALYWYRQSLGQGPEFLIYFQGTGAADDSGLPNDRFFAVRPEGSVSTLKIQRTERGDSAVYLCASSLGVTAQETQYFGPGTRLLVL.

In this sample, this clone turned up many times. V gene TRBV5-6 combines with J gene TRBJ2-7, with no clear D. The CDR3 length is 12 residues. In germline, CDR1 is SGHDT, CDR2 YYEEEE. The V gene lost 3 bases and the J gene lost 2 bases, with 6 bases spanning the gap. This CDR3 reads CASSSGPYEQYV. CDR3 DNA: TGTGCCAGCAGCTCCGGGCCCTACGAGCAGTACGTC.

Ten or more counts support this clone. Other DNA sequences from this sample encode an identical CDR3 as well. The V and J genes are TRBV7-2 and TRBJ2-5, with D perhaps matching TRBD2 (6 bases). In germline, CDR1 is SGHTA, CDR2 FQGNSA. V was shortened by 1 base and J by 5 bases, with 14 bases between the two germline ends. The CDR3 runs 15 residues. CDR3 in DNA: TGTGCCAGCAGCTTAGGGGGAGCGGGTGGGGAGACCCAGTACTTC. It specifies CASSLGGAGGETQYF.

A few counts support this clone. This chain uses TRBV19 with TRBJ2-6, with TRBD1 as a possible D gene (5 bases). In germline, CDR1 is LNHDA, CDR2 SQIVND (reference sequence). The germline V and J ends were trimmed by 2 bases and 0 bases, with 8 bases remaining between them. The length of the CDR3 is 16 residues. The CDR3 DNA reads TGTGCCAGTAGTATACTCCAGGGCTCTGGGGCCAACGTCCTGACTTTC. Amino acid sequence: CASSILQGSGANVLTF.

The chain has TRBV4-3 and TRBJ2-3; maybe TRBD2 (6 bases). The CDR3 totals 17 residues. In germline, CDR1 is LGHNA, CDR2 YSLEER. Trimming took 0 bases from V and 4 from J, leaving 17 bases between them. In DNA, the CDR3 is TGCGCCAGCAGCCAAGATAGGCCTAGCGCACAACCAGATACGCAGTATTTT. Translating gives CASSQDRPSAQPDTQYF.

J is TRBJ2-5 and V is TRBV2; maybe TRBD1 (6 bases). CDR1 and CDR2 from the germline V gene are SNHLY and FYNNEI. The CDR3 is made up of 13 amino acids. The V and J ends lost 8 bases and 2 bases respectively, with 12 bases between them. CDR3 residues: CASGGQGQETQYF. CDR3 bases: TGTGCCAGCGGGGGCCAGGGGCAAGAGACCCAGTACTTC.

The rearrangement joins TRBV6-6 to TRBJ2-2; tentatively, D is TRBD1 (5 bases). The CDR3 runs 13 residues. V lost 6 bases to trimming and J lost 7 bases, with 12 bases between them. CDR1 and CDR2 from the germline V gene are MNHNY and SVGAGI (reference sequence). This CDR3 reads CASSPDRFGELFF. In nucleotides, the CDR3 is TGTGCCAGCAGCCCTGACAGATTCGGGGAGCTGTTTTTT.

Only a few counts were recorded for this clone. The chain recombines TRBV2 with TRBJ2-3; TRBD1 aligns across 7 bases. V lost 1 base and J lost 5; bases outside the gene matches: 3. The germline V gene has CDR1 SNHLY and CDR2 FYNNEI. This CDR3 comprises 14 residues. The CDR3 protein is CASSEEGAEDTQYF. The CDR3 region has the DNA TGTGCCAGCAGTGAAGAGGGGGCGGAAGATACGCAGTATTTT.

The V call is TRBV19, the J call TRBJ2-2; D gene unclear. Germline V gene data show CDR1 as LNHDA and CDR2 as SQIVND (reference sequence). Deletions cut 3 bases from V and 0 bases from J, with 8 bases between. CDR3 length: 15 amino acids. The CDR3 spells CASSIAVANTGELFF. CDR3 in DNA: TGTGCCAGTAGTATCGCGGTGGCGAACACCGGGGAGCTGTTTTTT.

This clone was picked up a small number of times. This rearrangement joins TRBV5-1 to TRBJ2-2; D perhaps matches TRBD1 (5 bases). Germline CDR1 and CDR2: SGHRS and YFSETQ. The V and J ends lost 0 bases and 3 bases respectively, with 9 bases between them. This CDR3 comprises 15 residues. The CDR3 region has the DNA TGCGCCAGCAGCTTGGGGCAGGGTGACACCGGGGAGCTGTTTTTT. This sequence encodes CASSLGQGDTGELFF. The full variable domain, its missing parts supplied by reference TRBV5-1 and TRBJ2-2, is KAGVTQTPRYLIKTRGQQVTLSCSPISGHRSVSWYQQTPGQGLQFLFEYFSETQRNKGNFPGRFSGRQFSNSRSEMNVSTLELGDSALYLCASSLGQGDTGELFFGEGSRLTVL.

The chain uses TRBV28 and TRBJ2-2; D is unclear. The germline CDR1 and CDR2 sequences are MDHEN and SYDVKM. The CDR3 spans 11 residues. Trimming left V 1 base short and J 7 bases short, with 1 base between. The CDR3 nucleotides read TGTGCCAGCAGTTTATACGGGGAGCTGTTTTTT. Translation gives CASSLYGELFF.

This clone has more than one count but fewer than ten. The chain employs TRBV2 and TRBJ1-1; D remains unclear. The CDR3 is 14 amino acids. From germline, CDR1 is SNHLY and CDR2 FYNNEI. Trimming pared 6 bases from V and 0 bases from J, leaving 11 bases between. This CDR3 reads CASRREAVNTEAFF. DNA of the CDR3: TGTGCCAGCAGGCGGGAGGCGGTGAACACTGAAGCTTTCTTT.

This clone was counted a few times. The J gene is TRBJ2-3, the V gene TRBV5-4; possibly TRBD1 for D (6 bases). Looked up from germline, CDR1 is SGHNT and CDR2 is YYREEE (reference sequence). The CDR3 has 13 residues. Trimming shortened V by 4 bases and J by 4 bases, and 10 bases separated the two germline ends. The CDR3 DNA follows: TGTGCCAGCAGCAAACAGGGATCAGATACGCAGTATTTT. This codes for CASSKQGSDTQYF.

This clone was recorded many times. The rearrangement joins TRBV5-4 to TRBJ1-2, with D hard to call. Germline loops: CDR1 SGHNT, CDR2 YYREEE (reference sequence). CDR3 size: 13 residues. V was pared by 4 bases and J by 2 bases, with 9 bases between. CDR3 sequence (DNA): TGTGCCAGCAGCCAAGTGGACAACTATGGCTACACCTTC. Translating it yields CASSQVDNYGYTF.

The table lists this clone with many counts. V gene TRBV4-2 combines with J gene TRBJ2-4; weak D call: TRBD2 (6 bases). The length of the CDR3 is 14 residues. Trimming pared 0 bases from V and 4 bases from J, leaving 7 bases between. Per the germline V gene, CDR1 is LGHNA and CDR2 is YNFKEQ. CDR3 sequence: CASSQDLAKNIQYF. The CDR3 nucleotides read TGTGCCAGCAGCCAAGACCTAGCGAAAAACATTCAGTACTTC.

The chain joins TRBV27 to TRBJ1-1, with D possibly matching TRBD1 (5 bases). The ends were cut back, 2 bases at V and 11 bases at J, with 21 bases in the middle. This CDR3 contains 15 residues. Germline assignment: CDR1 MNHEY and CDR2 SMNVEV (reference sequence). The CDR3 coding sequence is TGTGCCAGCAGTTTAGAGGCTGGGGACCCGGCCAGGGCTTTCTTT. Translated: CASSLEAGDPARAFF.